This T cell receptor beta chain was sequenced for a study of cytomegalovirus exposure and HLA in healthy donors. PCR employed 60 Vbeta and 13 Jbeta primers. Profiled with immunoSEQ multiplex PCR; TCRdb holds only in-frame clones, not every one. The repertoire includes roughly 150,000 clones, about 75% of them detected once, and 0.66% sits in the top ten. Germline V lookup: CDR1 WSHSY, CDR2 SAAADI. V was cut by 8 bases and J by 2 bases, with 18 bases left in between. The CDR3 runs to 15 residues. The receptor's source is a male donor in good health and CMV-seronegative. V usage is TRBV10-2 and J usage is TRBJ1-1, with D unresolved. Specimen: PBMCs. The CDR3 region is CASFPLEVGNTEAFF. CDR3 coding DNA: TGCGCCAGCTTCCCCCTCGAGGTAGGCAACACTGAAGCTTTCTTT.